This entry lists 21 T cell receptor beta chains sequenced from one sample in a study of radiation and T cells in renal cell carcinoma. Clones were read by immunoSEQ multiplex PCR, and TCRdb kept only the in-frame ones, dropping some. The sample has 100,000 to 150,000 clones, approximately 90% seen once; the top ten hold 4.5% to 7.5%. The time point is: blood 2 weeks post-SBRT. Treatment described: 15 Gy SBRT to primary tumor, nephrectomy 4 weeks later. Material: blood, obtained from a patient whose treatment included radiotherapy and nephrectomy. The receptors originated from a woman aged 70-85 years with renal cell carcinoma.

This chain uses TRBV13 with TRBJ2-1; D perhaps matches TRBD2 (6 bases). This CDR3 is built from 16 residues. Germline CDR1 is PRHDT and CDR2 is FYEKMQ (reference sequence). V was pared by 5 bases and J by 5 bases, with 19 bases between. The DNA for the CDR3 is TGTGCCAGCAGCCGGCCTACTACCGGGACTGACAATGAGCAGTTCTTC. Its translation: CASSRPTTGTDNEQFF.

This clone was detected only a few times. At one boundary the junction diverges from the germline segment, which might be a read error. The rearrangement uses TRBV7-7 and TRBJ1-2; 10 positions match TRBD1. The CDR3 length is 15 residues. Germline loops: CDR1 SSHAT, CDR2 FNYEAQ (reference sequence). CDR3 sequence reads: CASSTLDRGIYGYTF. As DNA, the CDR3 is TGTGCTAGCAGCACGCTGGACAGGGGGATCTATGGCTACACCTTC.

This chain connects TRBV30 to TRBJ2-6; D ambiguous. This CDR3 contains 14 residues. CDR1 is GTSNPN, CDR2 SVGIG, per germline (reference sequence). V was shortened by 0 bases and J by 0 bases, with 3 bases between the two germline ends. The CDR3 coding sequence is TGTGCCTGGAGTGTTAGCTCTGGGGCCAACGTCCTGACTTTC. Translated, it gives CAWSVSSGANVLTF. Combining the CDR3 with reference TRBV30 and TRBJ2-6 gives the whole variable domain SQTIHQWPATLVQPVGSPLSLECTVEGTSNPNLYWYRQAAGRGLQLLFYSVGIGQISSEVPQNLSASRPQDRQFILSSKKLLLSDSGFYLCAWSVSSGANVLTFGAGSRLTVL.

This clone was seen a single time. The rearrangement uses TRBV2 and TRBJ2-7; D call uncertain. The CDR3 totals 13 residues. Trimming removed 8 bases from V and 0 bases from J, with 11 bases in between. From germline, CDR1 is SNHLY and CDR2 FYNNEI. In DNA form, the CDR3 reads TGTGCCAGCGGATGGGAAGTCTCCTACGAGCAGTACTTC. As protein: CASGWEVSYEQYF.

The V gene is TRBV7-9, the J gene TRBJ1-1, with a tentative D call TRBD1 (5 bases). Germline loops: CDR1 SEHNR, CDR2 FQNEAQ (reference sequence). The CDR3 loop spans 13 amino acids. With 6 bases removed from V and 0 bases from J, the gap between germline ends came to 8 bases. CDR3 sequence: CASRTAMNTEAFF. For the CDR3, the DNA is TGTGCCAGCAGGACAGCTATGAACACTGAAGCTTTCTTT. Using reference TRBV7-9 and TRBJ1-1 for the parts outside the CDR3, the full variable domain is DTGVSQNPRHKITKRGQNVTFRCDPISEHNRLYWYRQTLGQGPEFLTYFQNEAQLEKSRLLSDRFSAERPKGSFSTLEIQRTEQGDSAMYLCASRTAMNTEAFFGQGTRLTVV.

The chain links TRBV5-1 to TRBJ2-1, with a tentative D call TRBD1 (6 bases). Trimming took 4 bases from V and 4 from J, leaving 12 bases between them. The V gene's germline CDR1 is SGHRS and CDR2 YFSETQ. The CDR3 has 14 residues. CDR3 protein: CASSEDSLYNEQFF. In DNA, the CDR3 is TGCGCCAGCAGCGAGGACAGTCTTTACAATGAGCAGTTCTTC.

V and J are TRBV18 and TRBJ1-3; 7 positions agree with TRBD1. Per the germline V gene, CDR1 is KGHSH and CDR2 is LQKENI. V shed 8 bases and J 4 bases; nucleotides not matched to a gene: 14. The CDR3 contains 16 residues. CDR3 sequence reads: CASSFGQATGGNTIYF. CDR3 nucleotide sequence: TGTGCCAGCAGCTTCGGACAGGCGACGGGGGGAAACACCATATATTTT.

This clone has a single count. The V call is TRBV11-3, the J call TRBJ2-3; D may be TRBD1 (5 bases). CDR1 SGHNT and CDR2 YENEEA come from the germline V gene. CDR3 length equals 14 residues. V was pared by 2 bases and J by 2 bases, with 8 bases between. The CDR3 DNA is TGTGCCAGCAGCTTACAGGGCGACACAGATACGCAGTATTTT. Translating gives CASSLQGDTDTQYF.

This clone was counted a single time. The chain joins TRBV27 to TRBJ1-1; no firm D call. Per the germline V gene, CDR1 is MNHEY and CDR2 is SMNVEV (reference sequence). The CDR3 sequence is 16 residues long. The ends were cut back, 1 base at V and 0 bases at J, with 12 bases in the middle. Here the CDR3 reads CASSLLRAAMNTEAFF. The CDR3 DNA is TGTGCCAGCAGTTTATTAAGGGCGGCGATGAACACTGAAGCTTTCTTT.

The chain combines TRBV6-5 with TRBJ2-2; maybe TRBD1 (5 bases). CDR3 length: 14 residues. V shed 6 bases and J shed 2 bases, with 10 bases lying between them. Germline V lookup: CDR1 MNHEY, CDR2 SVGAGI. The CDR3 bases are TGTGCCAGCAGGAGGACATTCAACACCGGGGAGCTGTTTTTT. The encoded protein is CASRRTFNTGELFF.

This clone was seen a few times. The V gene is TRBV7-9, the J gene TRBJ1-1, with D unclear. V dropped 0 bases and J dropped 5 bases, with 13 bases sitting between them. The germline V gene encodes CDR1 SEHNR and CDR2 FQNEAQ (reference sequence). The CDR3 covers 15 residues. CDR3 protein: CASSLALLDVTEAFF. The CDR3 DNA sequence: TGTGCCAGCAGCTTAGCGCTATTGGACGTAACTGAAGCTTTCTTT.

Remarks on this clone: Distinct nucleotide sequences in the sample also encode this CDR3. J is TRBJ1-1 and V is TRBV5-1; D is unclear. CDR1 is SGHRS and CDR2 is YFSETQ in the germline V gene. The germline V and J ends were trimmed by 1 base and 0 bases, with 7 bases remaining between them. The length of the CDR3 is 14 residues. Written as DNA, the CDR3 is TGCGCCAGCAGCTTGTCTGGTCTGAACACTGAAGCTTTCTTT. This sequence encodes CASSLSGLNTEAFF.

The genes are TRBV29-1 and TRBJ2-7; TRBD1 or TRBD2 may be the D gene (5 bases each). V was shortened by 4 bases and J by 2 bases, with 12 bases between the two germline ends. This CDR3 contains 13 residues. Germline values: CDR1 SQVTM, CDR2 ANQGSEA. The CDR3 DNA reads as TGCAGCGTTGCCGGGGACCGAGCCTACGAGCAGTACTTC. Translating it yields CSVAGDRAYEQYF.

The chain uses TRBV19 and TRBJ2-1; possibly TRBD2 for D (6 bases). Trimming took off 0 bases at V and 7 bases at J, with 19 bases between the two ends. The germline CDR1 and CDR2 sequences are LNHDA and SQIVND (reference sequence). This CDR3 is 17 amino acids long. The CDR3 loop reads CASSIDHVGGFGNEQFF. The CDR3, as DNA: TGTGCCAGTAGTATAGATCACGTCGGGGGTTTTGGTAATGAGCAGTTCTTC.

The chain couples TRBV9 to TRBJ1-3; D remains ambiguous. The CDR3 has 13 residues. Deletions cut 7 bases from V and 4 bases from J, with 12 bases between. CDR1 is SGDLS, CDR2 YYNGEE, per germline. In nucleotides, the CDR3 is TGTGCCAGCGGTACTCTCTCAGGAAACACCATATATTTT. Amino acids: CASGTLSGNTIYF.

Regarding this clone: A read error may produce the germline difference seen at one junction end. V and J are TRBV7-7 and TRBJ2-7, with 7 bases that match TRBD2. CDR1 SSHAT and CDR2 FNYEAQ come from the germline V gene (reference sequence). The CDR3 extends over 14 amino acids. CDR3 sequence reads: CASSLRAGAYEQYF. The CDR3 DNA sequence: TGTGCTAGCAGCCTTAGGGCGGGGGCCTACGAGCAGTACTTC.

The genes are TRBV5-1 and TRBJ2-3; TRBD2 matches at 12 bases. The CDR3 extends over 16 amino acids. CDR1 and CDR2 from the germline V gene are SGHRS and YFSETQ. V was clipped by 5 bases and J by 4 bases; unmatched bases: 8. The chain's CDR3 is CASRTNLAGGADTQYF. CDR3 coding DNA: TGCGCCAGCAGAACCAACCTAGCGGGGGGGGCAGATACGCAGTATTTT.

The chain is built from TRBV11-3 and TRBJ2-7; D ambiguous. V dropped 1 base and J dropped 5 bases, with 12 bases sitting between them. The germline V gene has CDR1 SGHNT and CDR2 YENEEA. CDR3 size: 14 residues. Here the CDR3 reads CASSLVGQSHEQYF. CDR3 DNA sequence: TGTGCCAGCAGCTTAGTAGGGCAGAGCCACGAGCAGTACTTC.

V usage is TRBV4-3 and J usage is TRBJ1-2; 9 bases fit TRBD1. The CDR3 has 15 amino acids. V shed 0 bases, J shed 4 bases, and the junction held 3 bases outside the gene matches. Per the germline V gene, CDR1 is LGHNA and CDR2 is YSLEER. The DNA for the CDR3 is TGCGCCAGCAGCCAAGACGGACAGGGGATCTATGGCTACACCTTC. It yields the protein CASSQDGQGIYGYTF.

This rearrangement joins TRBV27 to TRBJ1-5; D not resolved. Trimming shortened V by 2 bases and J by 3 bases, and 14 bases separated the two germline ends. CDR1 is MNHEY, CDR2 SMNVEV, per germline (reference sequence). This CDR3 region has 16 residues. The CDR3 region has the DNA TGTGCCAGCAGTTTAAGGGTTAGGGCCCTCAATCAGCCCCAGCATTTT. It yields the protein CASSLRVRALNQPQHF.

In DNA, the CDR3 is TGTGCCAGTAGTAAAGGGGGCCAAGCTTTCTTT. Its translation is CASSKGGQAFF. The rearrangement joins TRBV19 to TRBJ1-1, with 7 bases fitting TRBD1. The CDR3 spans 11 residues. V was clipped by 4 bases and J by 9 bases; unmatched bases: 2. Looked up from germline, CDR1 is LNHDA and CDR2 is SQIVND (reference sequence).